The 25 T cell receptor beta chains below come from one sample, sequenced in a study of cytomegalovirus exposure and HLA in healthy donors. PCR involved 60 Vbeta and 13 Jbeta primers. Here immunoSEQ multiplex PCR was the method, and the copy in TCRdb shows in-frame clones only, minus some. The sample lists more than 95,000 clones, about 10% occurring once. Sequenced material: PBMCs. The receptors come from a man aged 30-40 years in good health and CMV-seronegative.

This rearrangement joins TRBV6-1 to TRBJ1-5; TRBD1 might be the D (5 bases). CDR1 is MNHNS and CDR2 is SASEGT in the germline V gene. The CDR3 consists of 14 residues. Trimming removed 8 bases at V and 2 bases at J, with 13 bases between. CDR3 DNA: TGTGCCAGCGTGGGGGGGTTCCGCAATCAGCCCCAGCATTTT. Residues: CASVGGFRNQPQHF.

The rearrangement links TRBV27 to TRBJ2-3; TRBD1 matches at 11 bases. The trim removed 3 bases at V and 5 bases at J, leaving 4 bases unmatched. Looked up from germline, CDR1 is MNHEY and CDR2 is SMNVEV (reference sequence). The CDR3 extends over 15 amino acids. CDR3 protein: CASSFGTGGRDTQYF. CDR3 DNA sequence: TGTGCCAGCAGTTTCGGGACAGGGGGGAGAGATACGCAGTATTTT.

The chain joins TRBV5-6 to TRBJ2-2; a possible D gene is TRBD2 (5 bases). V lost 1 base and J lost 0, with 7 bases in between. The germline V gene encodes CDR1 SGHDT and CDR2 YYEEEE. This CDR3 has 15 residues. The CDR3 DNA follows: TGTGCCAGCAGCTTGTATAGCGCGAACACCGGGGAGCTGTTTTTT. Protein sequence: CASSLYSANTGELFF.

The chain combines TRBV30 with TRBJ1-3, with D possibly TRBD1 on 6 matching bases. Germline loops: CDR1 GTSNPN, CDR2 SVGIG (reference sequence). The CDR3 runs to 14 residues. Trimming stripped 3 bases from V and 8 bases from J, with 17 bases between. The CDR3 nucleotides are TGTGCCTGGAGGTTACAGGGATCAGCGGACACCATATATTTT. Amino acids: CAWRLQGSADTIYF.

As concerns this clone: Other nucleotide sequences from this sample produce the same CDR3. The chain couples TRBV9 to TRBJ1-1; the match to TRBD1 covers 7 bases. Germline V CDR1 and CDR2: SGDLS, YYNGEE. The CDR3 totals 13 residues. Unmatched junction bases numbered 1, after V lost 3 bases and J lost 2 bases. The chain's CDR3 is CASSGQGNTEAFF. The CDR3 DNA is TGTGCCAGCAGCGGACAGGGTAACACTGAAGCTTTCTTT.

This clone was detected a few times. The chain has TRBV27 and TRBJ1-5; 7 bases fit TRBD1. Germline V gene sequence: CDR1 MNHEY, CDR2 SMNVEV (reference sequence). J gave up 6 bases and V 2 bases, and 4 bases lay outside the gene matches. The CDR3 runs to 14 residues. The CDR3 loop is CASSLGTGAQPQHF. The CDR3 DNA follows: TGTGCCAGCAGTTTAGGTACAGGGGCTCAGCCCCAGCATTTT.

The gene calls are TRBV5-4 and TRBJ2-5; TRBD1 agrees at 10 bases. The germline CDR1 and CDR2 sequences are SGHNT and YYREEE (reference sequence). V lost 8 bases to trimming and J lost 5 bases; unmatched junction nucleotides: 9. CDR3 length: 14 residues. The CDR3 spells CASGGTGVGETQYF. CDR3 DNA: TGTGCCAGTGGTGGGACAGGGGTTGGGGAGACCCAGTACTTC.

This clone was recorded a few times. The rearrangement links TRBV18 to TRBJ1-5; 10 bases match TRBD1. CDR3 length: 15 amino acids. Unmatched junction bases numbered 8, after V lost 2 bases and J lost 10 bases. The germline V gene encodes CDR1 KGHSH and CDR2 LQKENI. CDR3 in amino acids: CASSPEGTGVQPQHF. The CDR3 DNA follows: TGTGCCAGCTCACCAGAGGGGACAGGGGTCCAACCCCAGCATTTT.

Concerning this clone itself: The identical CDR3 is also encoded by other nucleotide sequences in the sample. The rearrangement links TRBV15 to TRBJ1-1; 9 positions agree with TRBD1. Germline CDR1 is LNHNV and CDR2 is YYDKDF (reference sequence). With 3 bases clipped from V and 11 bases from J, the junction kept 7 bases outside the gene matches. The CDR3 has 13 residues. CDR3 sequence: CATSRKGQGGAFF. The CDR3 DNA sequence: TGTGCCACCAGCAGGAAGGGACAGGGTGGCGCTTTCTTT.

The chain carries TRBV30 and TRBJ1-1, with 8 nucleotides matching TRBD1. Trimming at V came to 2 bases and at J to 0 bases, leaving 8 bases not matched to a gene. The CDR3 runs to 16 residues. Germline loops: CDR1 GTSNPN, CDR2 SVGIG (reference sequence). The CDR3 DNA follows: TGTGCCTGGAGTCCTAGGACAGGGCGAATGAACACTGAAGCTTTCTTT. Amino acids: CAWSPRTGRMNTEAFF.

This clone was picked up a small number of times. The CDR3 DNA sequence: TGTGCCAGCACCGTACACCTTAACACTGAAGCTTTCTTT. This gives the protein CASTVHLNTEAFF. The chain recombines TRBV14 with TRBJ1-1; no firm D call. With 7 bases removed from V and 2 bases from J, the gap between germline ends came to 11 bases. The CDR3 loop spans 13 amino acids. Germline V gene sequence: CDR1 SGHDN, CDR2 FVKESK. Looking up the rest from reference TRBV14 and TRBJ1-1 gives the full variable domain: EAGVTQFPSHSVIEKGQTVTLRCDPISGHDNLYWYRRVMGKEIKFLLHFVKESKQDESGMPNNRFLAERTGGTYSTLKVQPAELEDSGVYFCASTVHLNTEAFFGQGTRLTVV.

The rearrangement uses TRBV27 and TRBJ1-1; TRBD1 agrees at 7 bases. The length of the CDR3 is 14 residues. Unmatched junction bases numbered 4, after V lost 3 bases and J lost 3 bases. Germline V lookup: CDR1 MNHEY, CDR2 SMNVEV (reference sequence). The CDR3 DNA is TGTGCCAGCAGTTTTTTCCAGGGGGACACTGAAGCTTTCTTT. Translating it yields CASSFFQGDTEAFF.

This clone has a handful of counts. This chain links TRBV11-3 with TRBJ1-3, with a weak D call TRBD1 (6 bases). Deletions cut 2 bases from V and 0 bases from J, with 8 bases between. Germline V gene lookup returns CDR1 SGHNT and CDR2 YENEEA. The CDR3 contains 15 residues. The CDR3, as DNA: TGTGCCAGCAGCTTACCCAGGGGCTCTGGAAACACCATATATTTT. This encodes CASSLPRGSGNTIYF.

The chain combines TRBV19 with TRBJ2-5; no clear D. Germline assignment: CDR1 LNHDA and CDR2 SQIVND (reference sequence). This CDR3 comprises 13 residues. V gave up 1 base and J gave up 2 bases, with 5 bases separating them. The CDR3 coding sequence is TGTGCCAGTAGTATAGGCAGACAAGAGACCCAGTACTTC. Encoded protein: CASSIGRQETQYF.

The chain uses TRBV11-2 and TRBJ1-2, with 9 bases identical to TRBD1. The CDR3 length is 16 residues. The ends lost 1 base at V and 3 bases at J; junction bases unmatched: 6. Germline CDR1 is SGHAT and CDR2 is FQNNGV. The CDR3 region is CASSLAGTGLYYGYTF. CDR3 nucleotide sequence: TGTGCCAGCAGCTTAGCTGGGACAGGGCTGTACTATGGCTACACCTTC.

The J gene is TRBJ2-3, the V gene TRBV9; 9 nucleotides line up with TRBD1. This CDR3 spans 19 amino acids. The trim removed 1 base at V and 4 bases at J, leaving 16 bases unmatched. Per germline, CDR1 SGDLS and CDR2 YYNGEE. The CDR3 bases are TGTGCCAGCAGCGTAAGAGTCGCAACCGGACAGGGGAGGGCAGATACGCAGTATTTT. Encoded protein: CASSVRVATGQGRADTQYF. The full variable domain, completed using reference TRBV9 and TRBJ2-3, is DSGVTQTPKHLITATGQRVTLRCSPRSGDLSVYWYQQSLDQGLQFLIQYYNGEERAKGNILERFSAQQFPDLHSELNLSSLELGDSALYFCASSVRVATGQGRADTQYFGPGTRLTVL.

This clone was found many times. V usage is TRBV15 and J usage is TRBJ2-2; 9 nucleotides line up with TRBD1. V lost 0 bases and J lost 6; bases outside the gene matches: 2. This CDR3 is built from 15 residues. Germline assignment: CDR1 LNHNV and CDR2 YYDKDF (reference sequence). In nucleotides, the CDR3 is TGTGCCACCAGCAGAGATACAGGGGGCGCCGGGGAGCTGTTTTTT. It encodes CATSRDTGGAGELFF.

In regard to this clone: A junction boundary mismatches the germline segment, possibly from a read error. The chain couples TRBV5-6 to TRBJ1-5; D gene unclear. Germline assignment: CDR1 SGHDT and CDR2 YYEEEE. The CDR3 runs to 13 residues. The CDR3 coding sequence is TGTGCCAGAAGCTTGGATTTGGGCCAGCACCAGCATTTT. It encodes CARSLDLGQHQHF.

As DNA, the CDR3 is TGTGCTAGTGGTTTCACCAGGGCGAGCTCCTACAATGAGCAGTTCTTC. The encoded protein is CASGFTRASSYNEQFF. The V call is TRBV12-5, the J call TRBJ2-1; TRBD1 is a possible D gene (5 bases). This CDR3 contains 16 residues. Germline CDR1 and CDR2: LGHNT and FRNRAP. V lost 3 bases and J lost 0, with 12 bases in between.

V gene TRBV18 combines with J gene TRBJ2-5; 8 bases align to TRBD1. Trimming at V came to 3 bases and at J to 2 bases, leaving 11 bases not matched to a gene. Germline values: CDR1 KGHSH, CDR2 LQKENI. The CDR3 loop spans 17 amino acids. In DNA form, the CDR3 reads TGTGCCAGCTCACCCACAGGGGGACTCCTTTCGCAAGAGACCCAGTACTTC. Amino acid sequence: CASSPTGGLLSQETQYF.

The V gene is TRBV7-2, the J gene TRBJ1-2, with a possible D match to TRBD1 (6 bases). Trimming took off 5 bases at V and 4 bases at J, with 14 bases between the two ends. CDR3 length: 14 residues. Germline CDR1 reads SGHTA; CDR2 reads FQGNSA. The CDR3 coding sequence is TGTGCCAGCAGCCCCCAGACAGGAACCTATGGCTACACCTTC. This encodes CASSPQTGTYGYTF. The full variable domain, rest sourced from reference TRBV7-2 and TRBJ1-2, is GAGVSQSPSNKVTEKGKDVELRCDPISGHTALYWYRQSLGQGLEFLIYFQGNSAPDKSGLPSDRFSAERTGGSVSTLTIQRTQQEDSAVYLCASSPQTGTYGYTFGSGTRLTVV.

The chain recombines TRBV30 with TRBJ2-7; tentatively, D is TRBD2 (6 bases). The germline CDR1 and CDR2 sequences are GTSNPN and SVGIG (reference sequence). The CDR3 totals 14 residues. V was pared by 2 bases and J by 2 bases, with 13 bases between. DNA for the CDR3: TGTGCCTGGAGTACCGGGACTTATCCCTACGAGCAGTACTTC. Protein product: CAWSTGTYPYEQYF. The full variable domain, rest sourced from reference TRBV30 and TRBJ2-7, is SQTIHQWPATLVQPVGSPLSLECTVEGTSNPNLYWYRQAAGRGLQLLFYSVGIGQISSEVPQNLSASRPQDRQFILSSKKLLLSDSGFYLCAWSTGTYPYEQYFGPGTRLTVT.

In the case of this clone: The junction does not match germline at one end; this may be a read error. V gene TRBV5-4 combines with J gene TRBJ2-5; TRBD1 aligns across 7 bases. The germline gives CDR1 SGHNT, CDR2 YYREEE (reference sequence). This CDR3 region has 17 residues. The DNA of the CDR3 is TGTGCCAGCAGCTTATCCCGACAGACAGGGTACCACGAGACCCAGTACTTC. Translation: CASSLSRQTGYHETQYF.

The CDR3 bases are TGTGCCAGCATTACAGGGGACTGGAACTATGGCTACACCTTC. Protein product: CASITGDWNYGYTF. The chain couples TRBV6-1 to TRBJ1-2; 7 bases are a match to TRBD1. Germline CDR1 reads MNHNS; CDR2 reads SASEGT. There are 14 residues in the CDR3. V dropped 7 bases and J dropped 2; count of bases not matched to a gene: 7.

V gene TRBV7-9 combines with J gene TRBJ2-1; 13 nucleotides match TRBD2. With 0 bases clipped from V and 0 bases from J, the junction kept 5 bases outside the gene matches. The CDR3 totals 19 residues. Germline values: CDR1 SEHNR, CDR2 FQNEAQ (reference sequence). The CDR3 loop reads CASSLASLAGGPSYNEQFF. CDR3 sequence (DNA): TGTGCCAGCAGCTTAGCATCACTAGCGGGGGGGCCCTCCTACAATGAGCAGTTCTTC. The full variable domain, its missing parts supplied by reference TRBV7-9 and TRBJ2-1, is DTGVSQNPRHKITKRGQNVTFRCDPISEHNRLYWYRQTLGQGPEFLTYFQNEAQLEKSRLLSDRFSAERPKGSFSTLEIQRTEQGDSAMYLCASSLASLAGGPSYNEQFFGPGTRLTVL.